A single T cell receptor beta chain is shown here with its context. Germline V gene lookup returns CDR1 MNHNS and CDR2 SASEGT. The CDR3 length is 15 residues. The unique tags termed UMIs, each holding a 6-nucleotide sample barcode, were added by means of template switching. TCRdb derives one entry per CDR3 protein from the 5' RACE reads, leaving out DNA. In all, the sample yields roughly 200,000 distinct CDR3 sequences. This entry comes from a study of monozygotic twins with inflammatory bowel disease. The chain links TRBV6-1 to TRBJ2-1; the TCRdb D gene call, TRBD1, has no DNA to confirm it. Sequenced material: blood. This TCR was recovered from a human donor with ulcerative colitis or Crohn's disease, or a healthy co-twin of an affected twin (not recorded which). CDR3 residues: CASSGAGGRYNEQFF.